This T cell receptor (beta chain) was documented in a study of cytomegalovirus exposure and HLA in healthy donors. About this clone itself: Its antigen is not known.

Study findings and constraints: Many donors shared some public TCRs, even though most TCR sequences were rare.

Vbeta (60) and Jbeta (13) primers were used in the PCR. Profiled with immunoSEQ multiplex PCR; TCRdb holds only in-frame clones, not every one. The sample shows around 120,000 clones, 70% to 80% of them seen only once. This clonotype was obtained from a woman between 40 and 55 years old in good health and CMV-seropositive. Source material: PBMCs.

The CDR3 region has the DNA TGTGCCAGCAGCCAGGGACATCCCTACGAGCAGTACTTC. This encodes CASSQGHPYEQYF. The chain uses TRBV7-9 and TRBJ2-7; a weak D match, TRBD1 (6 bases). V was cut by 5 bases and J by 2 bases, with 10 bases left in between. CDR1 is SEHNR and CDR2 is FQNEAQ in the germline V gene (reference sequence). The CDR3 spans 13 residues.